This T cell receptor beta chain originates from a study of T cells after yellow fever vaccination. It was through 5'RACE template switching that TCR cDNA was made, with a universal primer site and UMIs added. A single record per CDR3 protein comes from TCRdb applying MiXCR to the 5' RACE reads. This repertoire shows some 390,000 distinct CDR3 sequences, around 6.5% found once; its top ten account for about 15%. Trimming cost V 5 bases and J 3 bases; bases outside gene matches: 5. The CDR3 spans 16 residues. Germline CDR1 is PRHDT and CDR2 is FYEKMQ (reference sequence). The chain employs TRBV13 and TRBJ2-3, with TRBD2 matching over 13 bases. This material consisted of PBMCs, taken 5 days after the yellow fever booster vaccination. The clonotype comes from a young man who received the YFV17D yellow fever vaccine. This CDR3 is CASSPSGLAGTDTQYF. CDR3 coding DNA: TGTGCCAGCAGCCCATCGGGACTAGCGGGAACAGATACGCAGTATTTT.